The T cell receptor (beta chain) described here comes from a study of shared clonotypes between healthy human individuals. Germline loops: CDR1 MNHNY, CDR2 SVGAGI (reference sequence). The V and J ends lost 4 bases and 0 bases respectively, with 10 bases between them. The CDR3 is made up of 15 amino acids. In its sample, this clone was seen a few times. Ten immunoSEQ deep assay plates were used to sequence the DNA of unsorted PBMCs. The authors' processing: ImmunoSEQ supplied junction-only sequences lacking quality scores, so filtering was different. Produced via immunoSEQ multiplex PCR; TCRdb's table is partial and in-frame only. The DNA gave D and trimming, while V, J and clone size come from that table. The sample has about 520,000 clones; approximately 81% are singletons.

The receptor comes from a woman in her thirties or forties in good health. Some clones in this sample may be carry-over from other donors' samples. Sequencing used PBMCs. The chain joins TRBV6-6 to TRBJ2-1; the D gene is possibly TRBD2 (5 bases). CDR3 protein: CASSFTGSSYNEQFF. Here the CDR3 DNA reads TGTGCCAGCAGTTTCACGGGATCCTCCTACAATGAGCAGTTCTTC.